This T cell receptor beta chain was recorded in a study of T cell responses to AZD1222 COVID-19 vaccine (dated by TCRdb to about 2021). For the wider study: AZD1222 recipients whose second dose came at about 4 weeks and those whose second dose came at about 12 weeks were combined into one group, since spike-specific TCR depth and breadth did not differ between the two schedules. A total of 233 trial participants underwent TCR sequencing, of whom about 200 had received two doses of AZD1222 and some 26 had received two doses of the MenACWY control vaccine. Trial participants were enrolled by age into 18-55, 56-69 and 70-plus year subgroups, with about 150, 28 and 57 TCR-sequenced participants respectively.

A note on this clone: What this receptor recognizes is not known. No per-base quality is available; no much larger clone lies one base away.

On the study overall, not on this receptor specifically: Conclusions about previously exposed vaccinees are limited, since just a handful of AZD1222 recipients were seropositive for SARS-CoV-2 at baseline. The whole spike protein was spanned by vaccine-associated CD4 TCRs, and dominant responses were seen in regions 160-218 and 743-854. Reportedly, close to half of the unique spike-specific TCRs recognized epitopes lying outside the regions that are mutated in the B.1.351 and B.1.1.7 variants. The 56-69-year group was small, and its depth increase did not reach significance, likely because of low power. A significant rise in spike-specific TCR breadth and depth was observed after two AZD1222 doses relative to day 0 and relative to MenACWY recipients. No day 14 peak-response samples were available, so repertoires were characterized only after the peak T cell response. Participants were mostly white British, with more females than males. The authors suggested clonal diversity may have been underestimated.

The CDR3 goes from the cysteine to the phenylalanine over 16 residues. Only the CDR3 portion is preserved as DNA: 48 bases, with reading frame beginning at the first base. Relative to germline, V is 0 bases shorter and J is 2 bases shorter, with 13 bases between their ends. The germline V gene specifies SGDLS as CDR1 and YYNGEE as CDR2. The intended sense of this specimen's time point label: baseline before first vaccination. The vaccinee samples were drawn from two UK trials, COV001 and COV002, one of which was a single-blind randomized controlled phase 2/3 trial testing AZD1222 (ChAdOx1 nCoV-19) in healthy adults. For TCRbeta chain sequencing, PBMC samples from trial participants were taken at day 0 and at day 28 after the second dose. The CDR3 regions of human TCRbeta chains were subjected to immunosequencing. On the authors' methods: TCRs in the repertoires were compared against a reference library of SARS-CoV-2-specific TCRs that had been generated with the MIRA antigen-specificity platform. Breadth was defined as the fraction of unique TCRs that were SARS-CoV-2-associated. Depth was defined as the fraction of total T cells that were SARS-CoV-2-associated. Using the MIRA data, every spike-specific TCR was mapped to the spike region that the TCR reacted to and assigned to either a CD4 or a CD8 class. Log10-transformed breadth and depth values were compared by one-way ANOVA with Sidak's multiple comparisons tests. The table was pulled from immuneACCESS by TCRdb, which kept in-frame rearrangements only. Such tables lose some clones; where checked, under half of the loss comes from unresolved V genes, and the rest has no known cause. V, J and clone size are those of that table, while D and trimming were read from the DNA. Recorded for this sample are over 65,000 clones; 86% of them occurred a single time. Roughly 7.5% of the sample is in the top ten clones.

Sample: peripheral blood, taken on day 0 of AZD1222 vaccination. The chain is assembled from TRBV9 and TRBJ2-3, and possibly TRBD2, on 6 matching bases. This clonotype was sampled from an adult in good health. CDR3 sequence: CASSVGSSGDTDTQYF. The DNA reads as follows: TGTGCCAGCAGCGTAGGTAGTAGCGGCGACACAGATACGCAGTATTTT. This CDR3, with the reference TRBV9 and TRBJ2-3 proteins standing in past its ends, gives the full variable domain DSGVTQTPKHLITATGQRVTLRCSPRSGDLSVYWYQQSLDQGLQFLIQYYNGEERAKGNILERFSAQQFPDLHSELNLSSLELGDSALYFCASSVGSSGDTDTQYFGPGTRLTVL.